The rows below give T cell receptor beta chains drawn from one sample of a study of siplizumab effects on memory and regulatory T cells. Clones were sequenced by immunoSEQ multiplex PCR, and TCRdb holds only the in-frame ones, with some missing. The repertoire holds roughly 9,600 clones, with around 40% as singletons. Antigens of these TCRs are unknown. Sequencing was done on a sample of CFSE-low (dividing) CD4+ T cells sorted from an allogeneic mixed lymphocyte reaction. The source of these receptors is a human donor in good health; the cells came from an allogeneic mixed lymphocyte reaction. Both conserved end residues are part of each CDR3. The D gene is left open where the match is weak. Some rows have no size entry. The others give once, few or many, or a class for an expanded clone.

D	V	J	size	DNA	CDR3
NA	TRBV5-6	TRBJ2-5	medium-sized	TGTGCCAGCAGCTTCAGTGGAGAAGAGACCCAGTACTTC	CASSFSGEETQYF
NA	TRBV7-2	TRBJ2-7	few	TGTGCCAGCAGGGTACAGGCTAGCCAAGCCTACGAGCAGTACTTC	CASRVQASQAYEQYF
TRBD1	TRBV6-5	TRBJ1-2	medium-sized	TGTGCCAGCAGTCTTAACAGGGGGCATGGCTACACCTTC	CASSLNRGHGYTF
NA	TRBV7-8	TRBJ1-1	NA	TGTGCCAGCAGCTTAGGGACAGTGAACACTGAAGCTTTCTTT	CASSLGTVNTEAFF
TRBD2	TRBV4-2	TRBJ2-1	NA	TGTGCCAGCAGCTACGGGAGGTACAATGAGCAGTTCTTC	CASSYGRYNEQFF
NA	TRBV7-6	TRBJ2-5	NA	TGTGCCAGCAGCTTGGGGTCCCTGGAGACCCAGTACTTC	CASSLGSLETQYF
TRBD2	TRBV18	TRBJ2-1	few	TGTGCCAGCTCACCAAGACTAGCCCGTCACAATGAGCAGTTCTTC	CASSPRLARHNEQFF
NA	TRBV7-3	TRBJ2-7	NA	TGTGCCAGCAGCTTGGGGGCAGAGGGTATGGGCGAGCAGTACTTC	CASSLGAEGMGEQYF
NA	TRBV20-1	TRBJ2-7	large	TGCAGTGCTAGGACGACCTACGAGCAGTACTTC	CSARTTYEQYF
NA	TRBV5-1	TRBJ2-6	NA	TGCGCCAGCAGCTTGGTCTCAGGACCCTCTGGGGCCAACGTCCTGACTTTC	CASSLVSGPSGANVLTF
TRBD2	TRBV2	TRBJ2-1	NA	TGTGCCAGCAGTGCGGTAGCGGGGGAGCAGTTCTTC	CASSAVAGEQFF
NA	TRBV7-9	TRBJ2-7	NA	TGTGCCAGCAGCTGGAAGCAGGGCTACGAGCAGTACTTC	CASSWKQGYEQYF
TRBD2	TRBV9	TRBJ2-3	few	TGTGCCAGCAGCGTAGGTACTAGCGGGAGAATCGCAGATACGCAGTATTTT	CASSVGTSGRIADTQYF
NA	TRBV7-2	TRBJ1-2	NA	TGTGCCAGCAGCTATAGGCCAGGGTATGGCTACACCTTC	CASSYRPGYGYTF
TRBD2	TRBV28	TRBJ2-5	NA	TGTGCCAGCAGTTTGACGGGAGGTCATCGGGGGACCCAGTACTTC	CASSLTGGHRGTQYF
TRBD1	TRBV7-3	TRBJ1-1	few	TGCGCCAGCAGCCAGTCGGACAGGGTTGGCACTGAAGCTTTCTTT	CASSQSDRVGTEAFF
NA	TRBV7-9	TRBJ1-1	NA	TGTGCCAGCAGCCATCAAGCAGATCTTACTGAAGCTTTCTTT	CASSHQADLTEAFF
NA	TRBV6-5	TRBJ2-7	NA	TGTGCCAGCAGCAGCGTGGACGGAGGTCAGTACTTC	CASSSVDGGQYF
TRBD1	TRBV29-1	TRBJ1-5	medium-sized	TGCAGCGTAAGAGACAGGGGAGGCAATCAGCCCCAGCATTTT	CSVRDRGGNQPQHF
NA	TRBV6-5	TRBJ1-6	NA	TGTGCCAGCAGTTACTCAACAGGGAATTCACCCCTCCACTTT	CASSYSTGNSPLHF
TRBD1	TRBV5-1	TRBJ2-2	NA	TGCGCCAGCAGCTTGCTGACAGGGACCAACACCGGGGAGCTGTTTTTT	CASSLLTGTNTGELFF
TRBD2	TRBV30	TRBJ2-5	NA	TGTGCCTGGAGTGCCCCTCGGGGGGGGGTCTCAGAGACCCAGTACTTC	CAWSAPRGGVSETQYF
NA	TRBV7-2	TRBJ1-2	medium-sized	TGTGCCAGCAGCCGAGTTGCGGGTCGGCATGGCTACACCTTC	CASSRVAGRHGYTF
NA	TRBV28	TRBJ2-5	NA	TGTGCCAGCCTTATAAGTAGGAGACAAGAGACCCAGTACTTC	CASLISRRQETQYF
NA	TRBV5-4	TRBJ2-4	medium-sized	TGTGCCAGCAGTACGGGACGCAGCATTCAGTACTTC	CASSTGRSIQYF
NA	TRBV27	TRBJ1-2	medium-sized	TGTGCCAGCAGTTTATCGGCAGGTTCATCGGGCTACACCTTC	CASSLSAGSSGYTF
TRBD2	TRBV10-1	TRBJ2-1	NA	TGCGCCAGCAGTGAGTCAGTAGCGGGAGGGCCCGGTGAGCAGTTCTTC	CASSESVAGGPGEQFF
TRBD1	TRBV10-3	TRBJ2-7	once	TGTGCCATCACAGACAGGGTCCCCTACGAGCAGTACTTC	CAITDRVPYEQYF
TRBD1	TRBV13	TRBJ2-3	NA	TGTGCCAGCAGCCCCGGACAGGGCACAGATACGCAGTATTTT	CASSPGQGTDTQYF
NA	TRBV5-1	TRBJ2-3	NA	TGCGCCAGCAGCTTGGGCGCCCTACACTTCACAGATACGCAGTATTTT	CASSLGALHFTDTQYF
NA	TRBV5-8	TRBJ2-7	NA	TGTGCCAGCAGCTTCAGAGGGCTTGAGAAGCAGTACTTC	CASSFRGLEKQYF
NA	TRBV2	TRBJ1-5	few	TGTGCCAGCAGTGAAGATCTTTGGACCGGGAGAAATCAGCCCCAGCATTTT	CASSEDLWTGRNQPQHF
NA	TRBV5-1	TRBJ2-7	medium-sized	TGCGCCAGCAGCATGGGTTCCGAGCAGTACTTC	CASSMGSEQYF
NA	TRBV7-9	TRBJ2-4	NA	TGTGCCAGCAGCTTAGCGCGTCCAGTAGCCAAAAACATTCAGTACTTC	CASSLARPVAKNIQYF
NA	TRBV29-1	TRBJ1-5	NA	TGCAGCGTTGCCTCAGGGGTCGAGCAGCCCCAGCATTTT	CSVASGVEQPQHF
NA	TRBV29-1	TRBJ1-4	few	TGCAGCGGAAGGGGGGCCGGTGAAAAACTGTTTTTT	CSGRGAGEKLFF
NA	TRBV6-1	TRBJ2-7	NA	TGTGCCAGCCGGACAGTATCCCCCTACGAGCAGTACTTC	CASRTVSPYEQYF
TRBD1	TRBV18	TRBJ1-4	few	TGTGCCAGCTCACCTCGGACAGGGGGAGGCGAAAAACTGTTTTTT	CASSPRTGGGEKLFF
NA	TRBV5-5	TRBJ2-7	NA	TGTGCCAGCATCTACTTAGGGGGTCCCTCCTACGAGCAGTACTTC	CASIYLGGPSYEQYF
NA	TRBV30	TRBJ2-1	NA	TGTGCCTGGAGTGTACAGGGAGGTGAGCAGTTCTTC	CAWSVQGGEQFF
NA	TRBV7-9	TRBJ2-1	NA	TGTGCCAGCAGCTCGACTGGTTACAATGAGCAGTTCTTC	CASSSTGYNEQFF
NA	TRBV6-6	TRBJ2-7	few	TGTGCCAGCAGTGTCGGTTCAGACCAGTACTTC	CASSVGSDQYF
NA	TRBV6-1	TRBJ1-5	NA	TGTGCCAGCAGTTCCAGCGTGGGGCCCCAGCATTTT	CASSSSVGPQHF
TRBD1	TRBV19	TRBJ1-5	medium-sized	TGTGCCAGTAGTTTTACAGGGGGCAATCAGCCCCAGCATTTT	CASSFTGGNQPQHF
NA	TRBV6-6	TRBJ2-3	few	TGTGCCAGCAGCCCTCTTAGCGTTAGCACAGATACGCAGTATTTT	CASSPLSVSTDTQYF
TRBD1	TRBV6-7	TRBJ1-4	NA	TGTGCCAGCAGTTACCGAACACGGGACAGGGAGATCATTCCCACAAATGAAAAACTGTTTTTT	CASSYRTRDREIIPTNEKLFF
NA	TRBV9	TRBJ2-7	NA	TGTGCCAGCAGCTCCGTCGGGAGCTCCTACGAGCAGTACTTC	CASSSVGSSYEQYF
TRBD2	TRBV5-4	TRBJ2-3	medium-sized	TGTGCCAGCAACCCTATGGGCAGCGGGAGTCCAGATACGCAGTATTTT	CASNPMGSGSPDTQYF
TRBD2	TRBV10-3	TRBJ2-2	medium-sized	TGTGCCATCAGTGGACTAGCGGTACAGAAGCTGTTTTTT	CAISGLAVQKLFF
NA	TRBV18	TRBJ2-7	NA	TGTGCCAGCTCACCGTTAGCGGTCGACGCCTACGAGCAGTACTTC	CASSPLAVDAYEQYF
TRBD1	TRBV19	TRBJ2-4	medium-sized	TGTGCCAGTAGTAAAAACGACAGGGGATACAACATTCAGTACTTC	CASSKNDRGYNIQYF
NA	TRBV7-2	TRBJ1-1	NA	TGTGCCAGCAGCTTTGCGAACACTGAAGCTTTCTTT	CASSFANTEAFF